The next 29 T cell receptor beta chains were all read from a single sample in a study of blood T cells in healthy people across ages. The use of a sample-barcoded 5' primer and a J-beta primer mix characterized a second PCR of roughly 6 to 11 cycles. TCRdb reanalysed the 5' RACE reads using MiXCR and keeps one entry per CDR3 protein. Here the sample spans around 1,000,000 distinct CDR3 sequences, roughly a quarter being singletons. The sample was also reused in another study, on T cells of mothers and their children.

Sequenced sample: blood. The receptors originated from a girl aged 2 to 9 in good health.

V gene TRBV25-1 combines with J gene TRBJ2-5; D is unresolved. This CDR3 is built from 14 residues. Per the germline V gene, CDR1 is MGHDK and CDR2 is SYGVNS. The V end was cut by 2 bases, the J end by 0 bases, with 7 bases between. CDR3: CASSEADYQETQYF. The CDR3 DNA is TGTGCCAGCAGTGAAGCGGATTACCAAGAGACCCAGTACTTC.

This clonotype was counted only a few times. The rearrangement links TRBV4-1 to TRBJ1-2; D is perhaps TRBD1 (6 bases). V was cut by 0 bases and J by 6 bases, with 17 bases left in between. Germline V gives CDR1 MGHRA, CDR2 YSYEKL. This CDR3 has 16 residues. The CDR3, as DNA: TGCGCCAGCAGCCAAGATCTTGTTCCTTGGGGGCATGGCTACACCTTC. Translating gives CASSQDLVPWGHGYTF.

The sample holds a few counts of this clonotype. This chain joins TRBV4-2 and TRBJ1-2; 7 nucleotides align to TRBD1. This CDR3 contains 15 residues. The germline CDR1 and CDR2 sequences are LGHNA and YNFKEQ. The junction had 10 bases not matched to a gene; V was cut back by 5 bases and J by 4 bases. The CDR3 region has the DNA TGTGCCAGCAGCAACGAGGACAGGCCTATCTATGGCTACACCTTC. It codes for CASSNEDRPIYGYTF.

V gene TRBV29-1 combines with J gene TRBJ1-1; 7 nucleotides match TRBD1. This CDR3 comprises 19 residues. V shed 5 bases, J shed 3 bases, and the junction held 24 bases outside the gene matches. The germline CDR1 and CDR2 sequences are SQVTM and ANQGSEA. The CDR3 spells CSVLNRDSLFGGSYTEAFF. CDR3 nucleotides: TGCAGCGTTCTGAACCGGGACAGTCTTTTTGGTGGGAGTTACACTGAAGCTTTCTTT.

This clonotype showed up just a few times. V is TRBV6-6 and J is TRBJ1-5, with D uncertain. Between the trimmed V and J ends, which lost 2 bases and 0 bases, there was a span of 8 bases. Germline V gene data show CDR1 as MNHNY and CDR2 as SVGAGI (reference sequence). The CDR3 covers 15 residues. CDR3 in DNA: TGTGCCAGCAGTTACGACATTTATAGCAATCAGCCCCAGCATTTT. Its protein is CASSYDIYSNQPQHF.

This clonotype was found a few times. The chain couples TRBV14 to TRBJ1-1; perhaps TRBD1 as D (6 bases). Germline loops: CDR1 SGHDN, CDR2 FVKESK. V was clipped by 4 bases and J by 8 bases, with 17 bases between them. There are 14 residues in the CDR3. The CDR3 is CASSRFRDTGEAFF. The CDR3 nucleotides read TGTGCCAGCAGCCGCTTCCGGGACACCGGAGAAGCTTTCTTT.

In this sample, this clonotype turned up many times. The chain has TRBV20-1 and TRBJ2-3; D may match TRBD1 or TRBD2 (5 bases each). CDR3 length: 15 residues. With 5 bases removed from V and 4 bases from J, the gap between germline ends came to 19 bases. Germline CDR1 reads DFQATT; CDR2 reads SNEGSKA (reference sequence). The chain's CDR3 is CSAFPGPKSADTQYF. The CDR3 DNA reads as TGCAGTGCTTTCCCGGGACCCAAAAGCGCAGATACGCAGTATTTT.

The chain is built from TRBV7-9 and TRBJ1-2; 8 nucleotides match TRBD1. Germline V lookup: CDR1 SEHNR, CDR2 FQNEAQ (reference sequence). The CDR3 loop spans 16 amino acids. The J segment lost 5 bases and the V segment lost 5 bases, leaving 13 bases of the junction unmatched. CDR3: CASSPPNTNRGYGYTF. DNA for the CDR3: TGTGCCAGCAGCCCCCCCAATACTAACAGGGGGTATGGCTACACCTTC.

This chain uses TRBV29-1 with TRBJ2-5, with a tentative D call TRBD1 (5 bases). Judging by the DNA end, TRBJ2-1 fits better; the J call may be wrong. Per the germline V gene, CDR1 is SQVTM and CDR2 is ANQGSEA. The CDR3 spans 13 residues. CDR3 amino acids: CSVDAGPGNEQFF. The CDR3 bases are TGCAGCGTTGACGCAGGGCCCGGGAATGAGCAGTTCTTC.

On this clonotype: Its ends do not fully match the called genes, so a read error is possible. The J gene is TRBJ2-1, the V gene TRBV6-5; no clear D. CDR3 size: 16 residues. Germline V CDR1 and CDR2: MNHEY, SVGAGI. The CDR3 DNA reads as TGTGCCAGCTGTTACTCCTCTGCTAGCTCCTACAATGAGCAGTTCTTC. It codes for CASCYSSASSYNEQFF.

This clonotype has only a few counts. V is TRBV5-1 and J is TRBJ2-1; 10 bases align to TRBD2. The closer fit of TRBJ2-7 to the DNA end suggests the J call may be wrong. The CDR3 is made up of 15 amino acids. Germline CDR1 reads SGHRS; CDR2 reads YFSETQ. As DNA, the CDR3 is TGCGCCAGCAGCTCCCCGGGACTAGCGCCCCAAGAGCAGTACTTC. Its translation: CASSSPGLAPQEQYF.

This chain connects TRBV9 to TRBJ2-7; 11 bases align to TRBD2. V lost 7 bases and J lost 3; bases outside the gene matches: 9. The CDR3 contains 15 residues. The germline CDR1 and CDR2 sequences are SGDLS and YYNGEE. CDR3 amino acids: CASSPTSGRDYEQYF. The CDR3 nucleotides read TGTGCCAGCTCACCAACTAGCGGGAGAGACTACGAGCAGTACTTC.

The chain links TRBV24-1 to TRBJ2-5; TRBD2 aligns across 9 bases. Losses at the gene ends were 4 bases for V and 4 bases for J; bases not matched to a gene: 9. Per germline, CDR1 KGHDR and CDR2 SFDVKD. This CDR3 comprises 16 residues. The CDR3 DNA reads TGTGCCACCAGTGACCGCGGCGGGGGGGTCGCAGAGACCCAGTACTTC. Translating it yields CATSDRGGGVAETQYF.

The chain couples TRBV5-1 to TRBJ2-1, with D perhaps matching TRBD1 (5 bases). The CDR3 totals 14 residues. Trimming took off 2 bases at V and 5 bases at J, with 11 bases between the two ends. Germline V gives CDR1 SGHRS, CDR2 YFSETQ. CDR3: CASSLRGWDNEQFF. CDR3 nucleotide sequence: TGCGCCAGCAGCTTAAGGGGTTGGGACAATGAGCAGTTCTTC.

CDR3 coding DNA: TGCAGTGCTAGCCGGGCGACTAGCCCTTACTACGAGCAGTACTTC. This gives the protein CSASRATSPYYEQYF. The chain joins TRBV20-1 to TRBJ2-7; 7 nucleotides align to TRBD2. Germline V gene sequence: CDR1 DFQATT, CDR2 SNEGSKA (reference sequence). The length of the CDR3 is 15 residues. Losses at the gene ends were 3 bases for V and 3 bases for J; bases not matched to a gene: 11.

The rearrangement joins TRBV4-1 to TRBJ2-3, with D perhaps matching TRBD2 (6 bases). The CDR3 is 15 amino acids. The germline V gene encodes CDR1 MGHRA and CDR2 YSYEKL. Trimming stripped 1 base from V and 0 bases from J, with 8 bases between. CDR3 nucleotide sequence: TGCGCCAGCAGCCAAGTAGGGACTAGCACAGATACGCAGTATTTT. Translating it yields CASSQVGTSTDTQYF.

This chain uses TRBV14 with TRBJ1-5, with D possibly TRBD1 on 6 matching bases. CDR3 length: 13 residues. The V end lost 5 bases, the J end lost 7 bases, and 12 bases lay between the germline ends. Germline loops: CDR1 SGHDN, CDR2 FVKESK. CDR3 sequence (DNA): TGTGCCAGCAGCGGCAACAGGGACCAGCCCCAGCATTTT. This encodes CASSGNRDQPQHF.

This chain connects TRBV11-2 to TRBJ1-1; TRBD1 might be the D (5 bases). V lost 5 bases to trimming and J lost 7 bases, with 11 bases between them. Germline lookup yields CDR1 SGHAT and CDR2 FQNNGV. The CDR3 is 12 residues long. DNA of the CDR3: TGTGCCAGCAGCCCCACGGGGGGTGAAGCTTTCTTT. This codes for CASSPTGGEAFF.

CDR3 loop: CATSRDPGRNTEAFF. In nucleotides, the CDR3 is TGTGCCACCAGCAGAGACCCCGGTCGAAACACTGAAGCTTTCTTT. V gene TRBV15 combines with J gene TRBJ1-1; D uncertain. The V and J ends lost 0 bases and 2 bases respectively, with 10 bases between them. The length of the CDR3 is 15 residues. The germline V gene encodes CDR1 LNHNV and CDR2 YYDKDF (reference sequence).

The chain couples TRBV29-1 to TRBJ1-2; D might be TRBD1 (6 bases). CDR1 and CDR2 (germline): SQVTM, ANQGSEA. This CDR3 is built from 13 residues. V was clipped by 8 bases and J by 4 bases, with 17 bases between them. Written as DNA, the CDR3 is TGCAGCACTGGGGGCAGGGCCGGCTATGGCTACACCTTC. Its protein product is CSTGGRAGYGYTF.

V is TRBV7-2 and J is TRBJ2-5; tentative D call: TRBD1 (6 bases). In germline, CDR1 is SGHTA, CDR2 FQGNSA. The CDR3 loop spans 15 amino acids. Trimming cost V 1 base and J 4 bases, with 13 bases left between them. CDR3 residues: CASSLDPRGAETQYF. CDR3 bases: TGTGCCAGCAGCTTAGATCCCAGGGGTGCAGAGACCCAGTACTTC.

Only a few counts were recorded for this clonotype. The chain employs TRBV11-2 and TRBJ2-7; 9 nucleotides align to TRBD2. Germline assignment: CDR1 SGHAT and CDR2 FQNNGV. The CDR3 is 15 residues long. The trim removed 1 base at V and 5 bases at J, leaving 6 bases unmatched. The chain's CDR3 is CASSLVSSGAHEQYF. The DNA for the CDR3 is TGTGCCAGCAGCTTAGTGTCTAGCGGGGCCCACGAGCAGTACTTC. Based on the CDR3 plus reference TRBV11-2 and TRBJ2-7, the full variable domain is EAGVAQSPRYKIIEKRQSVAFWCNPISGHATLYWYQQILGQGPKLLIQFQNNGVVDDSQLPKDRFSAERLKGVDSTLKIQPAKLEDSAVYLCASSLVSSGAHEQYFGPGTRLTVT.

V is TRBV5-1 and J is TRBJ2-7; D is perhaps TRBD2 (5 bases). The CDR3 is 15 amino acids. V lost 4 bases and J 3 bases, leaving 17 bases between the germline ends. Germline V gene data show CDR1 as SGHRS and CDR2 as YFSETQ. CDR3 DNA: TGCGCCAGCAGCCCCGGATCCGGGGTTCACTACGAGCAGTACTTC. Amino acids: CASSPGSGVHYEQYF.

The chain couples TRBV9 to TRBJ2-1; D uncertain. Germline-derived CDR1 and CDR2 are SGDLS and YYNGEE. Trimming removed 0 bases from V and 2 bases from J, with 18 bases in between. This CDR3 region has 18 residues. The CDR3 spells CASSVDGIVTFPYNEQFF. In DNA, the CDR3 is TGTGCCAGCAGCGTAGATGGGATAGTTACGTTTCCCTACAATGAGCAGTTCTTC. Together with reference TRBV9 and TRBJ2-1, the CDR3 gives the full variable domain: DSGVTQTPKHLITATGQRVTLRCSPRSGDLSVYWYQQSLDQGLQFLIQYYNGEERAKGNILERFSAQQFPDLHSELNLSSLELGDSALYFCASSVDGIVTFPYNEQFFGPGTRLTVL.

This rearrangement joins TRBV5-1 to TRBJ2-5; the match to TRBD1 covers 7 bases. The V gene end was trimmed by 5 bases and the J gene end by 1 base; junction bases not matched to a gene: 5. CDR3 length: 14 residues. Looked up from germline, CDR1 is SGHRS and CDR2 is YFSETQ. The DNA of the CDR3 is TGCGCCAGCAGGGTACAGGGGTCCCAAGAGACCCAGTACTTC. Translating it yields CASRVQGSQETQYF. Using reference TRBV5-1 and TRBJ2-5 for the parts outside the CDR3, the full variable domain is KAGVTQTPRYLIKTRGQQVTLSCSPISGHRSVSWYQQTPGQGLQFLFEYFSETQRNKGNFPGRFSGRQFSNSRSEMNVSTLELGDSALYLCASRVQGSQETQYFGPGTRLLVL.

The chain is built from TRBV11-2 and TRBJ2-5; D not certain. CDR1 SGHAT and CDR2 FQNNGV come from the germline V gene. The length of the CDR3 is 15 residues. V lost 0 bases and J 2 bases, leaving 10 bases between the germline ends. The CDR3 loop is CASSLDRAEQETQYF. CDR3 DNA: TGTGCCAGCAGCTTAGATCGGGCAGAACAAGAGACCCAGTACTTC.

This sequence joins TRBV5-6 and TRBJ2-1, with TRBD1 matching over 10 bases. This CDR3 is 15 amino acids long. Germline V gives CDR1 SGHDT, CDR2 YYEEEE. V dropped 0 bases and J dropped 5; count of bases not matched to a gene: 2. The CDR3 sequence is CASSLGTGGNNEQFF. For the CDR3, the DNA is TGTGCCAGCAGCTTGGGGACAGGGGGGAACAATGAGCAGTTCTTC.

The rearrangement uses TRBV4-3 and TRBJ2-1, with D perhaps matching TRBD2 (5 bases). Trimming took 3 bases from V and 4 from J, leaving 10 bases between them. The CDR3 loop spans 14 amino acids. Germline loops: CDR1 LGHNA, CDR2 YSLEER. CDR3 coding DNA: TGCGCCAGCAGCCAGCAAGAGGGTTACAATGAGCAGTTCTTC. The encoded protein is CASSQQEGYNEQFF.

The chain is built from TRBV7-9 and TRBJ2-7; tentative D call: TRBD2 (6 bases). The CDR3 length is 15 residues. V dropped 4 bases and J dropped 0 bases, with 13 bases sitting between them. The germline V gene has CDR1 SEHNR and CDR2 FQNEAQ (reference sequence). The CDR3 reads CASSSGGRSSYEQYF. For the CDR3, the DNA is TGTGCCAGCAGCTCCGGGGGACGGAGCTCCTACGAGCAGTACTTC.